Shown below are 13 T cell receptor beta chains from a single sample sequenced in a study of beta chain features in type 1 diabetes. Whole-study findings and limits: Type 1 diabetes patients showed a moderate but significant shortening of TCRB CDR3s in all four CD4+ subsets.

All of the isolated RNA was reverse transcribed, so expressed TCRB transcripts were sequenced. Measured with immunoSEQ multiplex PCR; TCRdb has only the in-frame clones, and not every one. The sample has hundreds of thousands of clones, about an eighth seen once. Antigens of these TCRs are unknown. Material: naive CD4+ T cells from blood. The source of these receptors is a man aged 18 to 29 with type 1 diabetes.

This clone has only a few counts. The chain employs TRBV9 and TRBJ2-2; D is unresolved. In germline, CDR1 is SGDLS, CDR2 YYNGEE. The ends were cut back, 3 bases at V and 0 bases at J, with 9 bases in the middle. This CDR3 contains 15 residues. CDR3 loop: CASSAEAANTGELFF. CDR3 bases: TGTGCCAGCAGCGCTGAGGCAGCGAACACCGGGGAGCTGTTTTTT. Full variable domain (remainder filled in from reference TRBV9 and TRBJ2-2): DSGVTQTPKHLITATGQRVTLRCSPRSGDLSVYWYQQSLDQGLQFLIQYYNGEERAKGNILERFSAQQFPDLHSELNLSSLELGDSALYFCASSAEAANTGELFFGEGSRLTVL.

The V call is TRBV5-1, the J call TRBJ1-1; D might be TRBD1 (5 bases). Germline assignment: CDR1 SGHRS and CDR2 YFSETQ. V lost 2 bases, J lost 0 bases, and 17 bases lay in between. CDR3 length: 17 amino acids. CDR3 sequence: CASSFGSAGNMNTEAFF. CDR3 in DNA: TGCGCCAGCAGCTTTGGTTCTGCAGGGAACATGAACACTGAAGCTTTCTTT.

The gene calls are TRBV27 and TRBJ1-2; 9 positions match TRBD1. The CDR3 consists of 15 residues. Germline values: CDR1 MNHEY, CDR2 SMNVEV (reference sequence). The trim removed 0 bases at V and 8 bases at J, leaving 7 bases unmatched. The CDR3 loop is CASSLSRTGEGGYTF. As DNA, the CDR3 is TGTGCCAGCAGTTTATCTAGGACAGGGGAAGGCGGCTACACCTTC.

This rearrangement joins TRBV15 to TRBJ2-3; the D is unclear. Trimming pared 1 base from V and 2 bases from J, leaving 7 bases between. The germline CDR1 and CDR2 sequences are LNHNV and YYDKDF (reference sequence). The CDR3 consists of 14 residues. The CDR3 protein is CATSRAQYTDTQYF. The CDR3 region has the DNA TGTGCCACCAGCAGAGCCCAGTACACAGATACGCAGTATTTT.

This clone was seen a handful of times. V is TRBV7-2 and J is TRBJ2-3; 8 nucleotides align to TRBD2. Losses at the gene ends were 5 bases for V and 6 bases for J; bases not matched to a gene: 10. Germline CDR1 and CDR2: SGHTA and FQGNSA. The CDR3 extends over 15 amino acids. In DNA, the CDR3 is TGTGCCAGCAGCCCCCTGACTAGCGTAGGGGATACGCAGTATTTT. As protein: CASSPLTSVGDTQYF.

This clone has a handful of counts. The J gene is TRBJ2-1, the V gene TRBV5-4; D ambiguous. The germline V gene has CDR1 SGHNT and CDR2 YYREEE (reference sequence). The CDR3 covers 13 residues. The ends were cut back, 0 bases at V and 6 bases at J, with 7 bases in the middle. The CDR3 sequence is CASSLVTANEQFF. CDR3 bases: TGTGCCAGCAGCTTGGTAACGGCCAATGAGCAGTTCTTC. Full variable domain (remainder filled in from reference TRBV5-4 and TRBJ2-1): ETGVTQSPTHLIKTRGQQVTLRCSSQSGHNTVSWYQQALGQGPQFIFQYYREEENGRGNFPPRFSGLQFPNYSSELNVNALELDDSALYLCASSLVTANEQFFGPGTRLTVL.

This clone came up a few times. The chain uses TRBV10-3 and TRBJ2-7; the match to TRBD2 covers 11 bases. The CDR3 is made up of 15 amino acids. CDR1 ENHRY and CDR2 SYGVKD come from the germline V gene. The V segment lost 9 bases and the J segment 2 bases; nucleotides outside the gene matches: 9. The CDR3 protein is CAMSPGLAATYEQYF. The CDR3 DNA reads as TGTGCCATGTCTCCGGGACTAGCGGCAACCTACGAGCAGTACTTC.

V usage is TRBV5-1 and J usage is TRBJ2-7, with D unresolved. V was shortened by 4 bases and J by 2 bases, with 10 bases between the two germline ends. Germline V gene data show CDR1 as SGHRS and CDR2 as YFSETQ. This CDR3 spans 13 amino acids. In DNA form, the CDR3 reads TGCGCCAGCAGCCACGGAAATACCTACGAGCAGTACTTC. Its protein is CASSHGNTYEQYF. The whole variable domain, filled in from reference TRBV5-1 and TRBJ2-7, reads KAGVTQTPRYLIKTRGQQVTLSCSPISGHRSVSWYQQTPGQGLQFLFEYFSETQRNKGNFPGRFSGRQFSNSRSEMNVSTLELGDSALYLCASSHGNTYEQYFGPGTRLTVT.

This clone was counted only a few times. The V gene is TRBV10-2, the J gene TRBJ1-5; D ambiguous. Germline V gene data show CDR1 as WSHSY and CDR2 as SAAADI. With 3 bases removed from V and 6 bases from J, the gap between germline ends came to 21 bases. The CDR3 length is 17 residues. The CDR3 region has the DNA TGCGCCAGCAGTGATTGGGGAGATCCCGGGCGTAGTCAGCCCCAGCATTTT. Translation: CASSDWGDPGRSQPQHF.

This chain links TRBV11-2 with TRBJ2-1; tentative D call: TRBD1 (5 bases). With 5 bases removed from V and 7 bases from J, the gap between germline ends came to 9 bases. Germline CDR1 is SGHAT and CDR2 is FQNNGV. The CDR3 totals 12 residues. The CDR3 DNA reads TGTGCCAGCAGCACAGGAGTTAATGAGCAGTTCTTC. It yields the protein CASSTGVNEQFF.

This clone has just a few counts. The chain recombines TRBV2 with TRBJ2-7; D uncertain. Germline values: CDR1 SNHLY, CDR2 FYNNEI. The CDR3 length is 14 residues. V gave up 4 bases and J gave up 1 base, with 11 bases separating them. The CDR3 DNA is TGTGCCAGCAGTGCGGAGAGTGTGTCCTACGAGCAGTACTTC. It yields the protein CASSAESVSYEQYF.

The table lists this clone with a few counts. CDR3 amino acids: CASRTGNTEAFF. As DNA, the CDR3 is TGTGCCAGCAGGACGGGAAACACTGAAGCTTTCTTT. The V gene is TRBV28, the J gene TRBJ1-1; D remains unclear. The CDR3 contains 12 residues. The V end was cut by 6 bases, the J end by 2 bases, with 7 bases between. Germline assignment: CDR1 MDHEN and CDR2 SYDVKM. Drawing the rest from reference TRBV28 and TRBJ1-1, the complete variable domain is DVKVTQSSRYLVKRTGEKVFLECVQDMDHENMFWYRQDPGLGLRLIYFSYDVKMKEKGDIPEGYSVSREKKERFSLILESASTNQTSMYLCASRTGNTEAFFGQGTRLTVV.

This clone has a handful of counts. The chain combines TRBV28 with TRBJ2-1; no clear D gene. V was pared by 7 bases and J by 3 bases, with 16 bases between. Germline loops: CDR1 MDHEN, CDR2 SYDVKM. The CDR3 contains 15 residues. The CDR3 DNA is TGTGCCAGCAACGAAGAAAACGGGCTCTACAATGAGCAGTTCTTC. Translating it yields CASNEENGLYNEQFF.